The 21 T cell receptor beta chains given below trace back to one sample, sequenced in a study of T cell changes during pregnancy in multiple sclerosis. TCRdb keeps only in-frame clones here, not all; method: immunoSEQ multiplex PCR. This sample has under 15,000 clones, with approximately 90% found just once. Sequences were derived from CD8+ T cells from peripheral blood mononuclear cells, sampled in the second trimester of pregnancy. These TCRs come from a female donor in good health, enrolled as a control in a pregnancy study.

This rearrangement joins TRBV5-1 to TRBJ1-2; D is perhaps TRBD1 (6 bases). The germline gives CDR1 SGHRS, CDR2 YFSETQ. The CDR3 totals 21 residues. V was cut by 2 bases and J by 4 bases, with 33 bases left in between. CDR3 residues: CASSFWYNTGPHRQGIYGYTF. The CDR3 coding sequence is TGCGCCAGCAGCTTCTGGTATAACACTGGACCGCACCGCCAGGGGATCTATGGCTACACCTTC. Using reference TRBV5-1 and TRBJ1-2 for the parts outside the CDR3, the full variable domain is KAGVTQTPRYLIKTRGQQVTLSCSPISGHRSVSWYQQTPGQGLQFLFEYFSETQRNKGNFPGRFSGRQFSNSRSEMNVSTLELGDSALYLCASSFWYNTGPHRQGIYGYTFGSGTRLTVV.

This chain joins TRBV14 and TRBJ2-7; D perhaps matches TRBD2 (5 bases). CDR3 length: 13 amino acids. CDR1 SGHDN and CDR2 FVKESK come from the germline V gene. Trimming took 4 bases from V and 2 from J, leaving 9 bases between them. The CDR3 sequence is CASSRGLTYEQYF. The CDR3 nucleotides read TGTGCCAGCAGCCGCGGACTGACCTACGAGCAGTACTTC.

The V call is TRBV5-4, the J call TRBJ1-1; D possibly corresponds to TRBD1 (5 bases). From germline, CDR1 is SGHNT and CDR2 YYREEE (reference sequence). The CDR3 contains 12 residues. V was shortened by 0 bases and J by 11 bases, with 11 bases between the two germline ends. CDR3 amino acids: CASSLDAGGAFF. The CDR3 DNA is TGTGCCAGCAGCTTGGATGCGGGGGGTGCTTTCTTT.

The V call is TRBV18, the J call TRBJ2-1; 12 nucleotides agree with TRBD2. This CDR3 region has 16 residues. Unmatched junction bases numbered 11, after V lost 6 bases and J lost 8 bases. Germline CDR1 and CDR2: KGHSH and LQKENI. As DNA, the CDR3 is TGTGCCAGCTCGGGCCCTAGCGGGAGGGTCCGTGATGAGCAGTTCTTC. Residues: CASSGPSGRVRDEQFF.

The chain employs TRBV10-1 and TRBJ2-1; 8 bases fit TRBD2. The length of the CDR3 is 17 residues. CDR1 and CDR2 from the germline V gene are WNHNN and SYGVQD (reference sequence). With V trimmed by 3 bases and J by 4 bases, 11 bases remained unmatched. This CDR3 is CASSEKSGTRLYNEQFF. The CDR3 DNA reads TGCGCCAGCAGTGAAAAGTCAGGGACTAGATTGTACAATGAGCAGTTCTTC.

The V call is TRBV18, the J call TRBJ1-1; D is unclear. CDR1 KGHSH and CDR2 LQKENI come from the germline V gene. The CDR3 covers 12 residues. V shed 4 bases and J shed 5 bases, with 8 bases lying between them. The CDR3 sequence: CASSLRWTEAFF. The CDR3 coding sequence is TGTGCCAGCTCACTGAGGTGGACTGAAGCTTTCTTT. Looking up the rest from reference TRBV18 and TRBJ1-1 gives the full variable domain: NAGVMQNPRHLVRRRGQEARLRCSPMKGHSHVYWYRQLPEEGLKFMVYLQKENIIDESGMPKERFSAEFPKEGPSILRIQQVVRGDSAAYFCASSLRWTEAFFGQGTRLTVV.

This rearrangement joins TRBV6-6 to TRBJ2-7; 8 bases map to TRBD1. Per the germline V gene, CDR1 is MNHNY and CDR2 is SVGAGI (reference sequence). The CDR3 is 14 residues long. Germline trimming cut 4 bases from V and 3 bases from J; bases unmatched to any gene: 5. Here the CDR3 DNA reads TGTGCCAGCAGTTCGGACAGGGAACTCTACGAGCAGTACTTC. Its translation: CASSSDRELYEQYF.

The genes are TRBV7-6 and TRBJ2-2; TRBD1 matches 10 bases. J lost 6 bases, V lost 5 bases, and 9 bases had no gene match. Germline V gene sequence: CDR1 SGHVS, CDR2 FNYEAQ. This CDR3 has 16 residues. The CDR3 loop reads CASSLPRDRGAGELFF. The DNA of the CDR3 is TGTGCCAGCAGCCTTCCCCGGGACAGGGGCGCCGGGGAGCTGTTTTTT.

V and J are TRBV6-5 and TRBJ2-1; D not resolved. Germline CDR1 is MNHEY and CDR2 is SVGAGI. This CDR3 is built from 12 residues. V lost 6 bases and J lost 8, with 11 bases in between. CDR3 region: CASSPGLDEQFF. The CDR3 DNA reads TGTGCCAGCAGCCCCGGTCTGGATGAGCAGTTCTTC.

The chain has TRBV12-5 and TRBJ2-7; 8 bases are shared with TRBD2. The ends lost 6 bases at V and 5 bases at J; junction bases unmatched: 3. CDR1 is LGHNT, CDR2 FRNRAP, per germline. The CDR3 runs 12 residues. Here the CDR3 reads CASGPGGDEQYF. The CDR3 DNA sequence: TGTGCTAGTGGCCCGGGGGGGGACGAGCAGTACTTC. Full variable domain (rest looked up from reference TRBV12-5 and TRBJ2-7): DARVTQTPRHKVTEMGQEVTMRCQPILGHNTVFWYRQTMMQGLELLAYFRNRAPLDDSGMPKDRFSAEMPDATLATLKIQPSEPRDSAVYFCASGPGGDEQYFGPGTRLTVT.

CDR3 coding DNA: TGTGCCAGTAGTGAGGGGGACAGGGCGGTGGCTGAAGCTTTCTTT. As protein: CASSEGDRAVAEAFF. J is TRBJ1-1 and V is TRBV19; TRBD1 matches 9 bases. V was clipped by 5 bases and J by 6 bases; unmatched bases: 10. The CDR3 extends over 15 amino acids. Germline CDR1 and CDR2: LNHDA and SQIVND (reference sequence).

The CDR3 reads CASSQGLTGSGNTIYF. The CDR3 bases are TGTGCCAGCAGCCAAGGCTTGACAGGCTCTGGAAACACCATATATTTT. This rearrangement joins TRBV14 to TRBJ1-3, with D maybe TRBD1 (6 bases). V lost 1 base and J 0 bases, leaving 10 bases between the germline ends. Germline V CDR1 and CDR2: SGHDN, FVKESK. There are 16 residues in the CDR3.

This chain uses TRBV27 with TRBJ2-3; 9 bases line up with TRBD1. The CDR3 sequence is 15 residues long. Germline CDR1 and CDR2: MNHEY and SMNVEV (reference sequence). Unmatched junction bases numbered 7, after V lost 5 bases and J lost 4 bases. CDR3 sequence reads: CASSAGQGSADTQYF. The CDR3 nucleotides are TGTGCCAGCAGTGCCGGACAGGGGAGCGCAGATACGCAGTATTTT.

This clone was found once. The chain is built from TRBV27 and TRBJ1-5; TRBD1 aligns across 9 bases. Trimming took 5 bases from V and 5 from J; bases not matched to a gene: 1. The CDR3 has 13 amino acids. Per the germline V gene, CDR1 is MNHEY and CDR2 is SMNVEV (reference sequence). CDR3 in amino acids: CASSDRGDQPQHF. DNA for the CDR3: TGTGCCAGCAGTGACAGGGGGGATCAGCCCCAGCATTTT.

V gene TRBV7-9 combines with J gene TRBJ1-4; 8 bases are shared with TRBD1. The V segment lost 5 bases and the J segment 7 bases; nucleotides outside the gene matches: 9. Germline V gives CDR1 SEHNR, CDR2 FQNEAQ (reference sequence). CDR3 length: 15 residues. CDR3 protein: CASSPGTGGGEKLFF. In DNA, the CDR3 is TGTGCCAGCAGCCCGGGTACAGGGGGAGGTGAAAAACTGTTTTTT.

This clone has a handful of counts. The chain employs TRBV10-2 and TRBJ1-5; D uncertain. Germline V CDR1 and CDR2: WSHSY, SAAADI. The CDR3 runs 14 residues. The V end lost 4 bases, the J end lost 7 bases, and 14 bases lay between the germline ends. The CDR3 DNA reads as TGCGCCAGCAGTGCAAACGGAGCGGTCCAGCCCCAGCATTTT. Translation gives CASSANGAVQPQHF.

The chain carries TRBV27 and TRBJ2-1; possibly TRBD2 for D (7 bases). Trimming shortened V by 7 bases and J by 9 bases, and 13 bases separated the two germline ends. This CDR3 is 12 amino acids long. Per the germline V gene, CDR1 is MNHEY and CDR2 is SMNVEV (reference sequence). CDR3 bases: TGTGCCAGCAAGGGGGGGGCGGGTGAGCAGTTCTTC. Translating gives CASKGGAGEQFF.

This chain uses TRBV27 with TRBJ2-1; 8 bases agree with TRBD2. CDR3 length: 17 residues. Unmatched junction bases numbered 11, after V lost 5 bases and J lost 2 bases. CDR1 and CDR2 (germline): MNHEY, SMNVEV (reference sequence). CDR3 nucleotides: TGTGCCAGCAGTCAAGGCGGGGGGCCAAGCACCTACAATGAGCAGTTCTTC. Translation gives CASSQGGGPSTYNEQFF.

The CDR3 region has the DNA TGTGCCATCAGACTCGAGGACAGAAACTACGAGCAGTACTTC. It codes for CAIRLEDRNYEQYF. The rearrangement uses TRBV10-3 and TRBJ2-7; a weak D match, TRBD1 (6 bases). Looked up from germline, CDR1 is ENHRY and CDR2 is SYGVKD. Trimming cost V 6 bases and J 3 bases, with 15 bases left between them. This CDR3 has 14 residues.

The chain couples TRBV19 to TRBJ1-5, with D possibly being TRBD1 (6 bases). The length of the CDR3 is 13 residues. CDR1 and CDR2 from the germline V gene are LNHDA and SQIVND (reference sequence). Deletions cut 6 bases from V and 5 bases from J, with 11 bases between. The CDR3 DNA reads TGTGCCAGTAGGGAGGGGGGGGATCAGCCCCAGCATTTT. Translated, it gives CASREGGDQPQHF.

The table lists this clone with a count of one. J is TRBJ1-1 and V is TRBV6-1, with 10 bases matching TRBD1. This CDR3 is built from 12 residues. Trimming removed 8 bases from V and 4 bases from J; junction bases left unmatched: 1. Germline loops: CDR1 MNHNS, CDR2 SASEGT. The CDR3 bases are TGTGCCAGCGGGACAGGGGTCACTGAAGCTTTCTTT. Translation: CASGTGVTEAFF.